The clone carrying this T cell receptor beta chain occurred a few times. Preparation of the TCRbeta library involved a method that used unique molecular identifiers. TCRdb reprocessed the PCR reads with MiXCR, giving one entry per CDR3 protein. The sample yields approximately 520,000 distinct CDR3 sequences, around a third seen once. This sample is drawn from a study of T-cell reconstitution after alpha-beta-depleted transplantation in children. The germline V and J ends were trimmed by 0 bases and 1 base, with 10 bases remaining between them. CDR3 length: 16 amino acids. The germline CDR1 and CDR2 sequences are MNHNS and SASEGT.

The receptor's source is a human donor who donated a stem cell graft to a child with aplastic anemia. The chain uses TRBV6-1 and TRBJ1-5; D is uncertain. The sample consisted of PBMCs from the stem cell graft donor, taken from the stem cell graft. CDR3 sequence (DNA): TGTGCCAGCAGTGAAGCGAGATCCTACAGCAATCAGCCCCAGCATTTT. Translating gives CASSEARSYSNQPQHF.